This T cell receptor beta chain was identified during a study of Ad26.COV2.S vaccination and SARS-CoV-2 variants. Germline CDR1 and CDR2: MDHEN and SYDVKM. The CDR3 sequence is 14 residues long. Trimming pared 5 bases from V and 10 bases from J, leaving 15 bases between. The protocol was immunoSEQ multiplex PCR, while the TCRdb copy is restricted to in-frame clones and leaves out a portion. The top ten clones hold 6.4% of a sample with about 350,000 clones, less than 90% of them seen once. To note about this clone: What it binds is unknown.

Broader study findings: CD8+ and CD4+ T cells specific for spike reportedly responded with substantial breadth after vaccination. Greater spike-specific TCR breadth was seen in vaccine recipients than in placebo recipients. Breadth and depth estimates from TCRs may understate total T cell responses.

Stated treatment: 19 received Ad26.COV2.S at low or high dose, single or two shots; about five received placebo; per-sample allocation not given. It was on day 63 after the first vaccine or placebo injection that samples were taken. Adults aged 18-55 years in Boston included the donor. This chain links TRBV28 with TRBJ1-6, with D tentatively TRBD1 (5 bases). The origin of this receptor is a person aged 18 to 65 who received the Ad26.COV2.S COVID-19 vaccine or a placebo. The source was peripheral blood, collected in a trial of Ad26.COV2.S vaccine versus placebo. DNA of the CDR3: TGTGCCAGCAGTATAGCCAGGGTTTCCTCACCCCTCCACTTT. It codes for CASSIARVSSPLHF.